This T cell receptor beta chain is from a study of blood T cell repertoires in COVID-19. Study information: Collection of acute and convalescent COVID-19 samples took place in the United States, Italy and Spain.

TCRdb keeps only in-frame clones here, not all; method: immunoSEQ multiplex PCR. The sample includes 150,000 or so clones, 75% to 90% of them seen just once. CDR3 length: 14 amino acids. Trimming took 3 bases from V and 2 from J, leaving 11 bases between them. CDR1 SNHLY and CDR2 FYNNEI come from the germline V gene. The receptor was isolated from a woman aged 55-69 years who had recovered from COVID-19. The sequencing input was PBMCs or T cells enriched from blood (not recorded which). This chain links TRBV2 with TRBJ2-7; no clear D. In DNA, the CDR3 is TGTGCCAGCAGTGAGTCGAGCACGGCCTACGAGCAGTACTTC. Translated, it gives CASSESSTAYEQYF.